What follows is one T cell receptor beta chain and its context. This sample is part of a study of blood T cell repertoires in COVID-19. Study as a whole: Collection of acute and convalescent COVID-19 samples took place in the United States, Italy and Spain.

From germline, CDR1 is MNHEY and CDR2 SMNVEV (reference sequence). The CDR3 totals 14 residues. Germline trimming cut 3 bases from V and 3 bases from J; bases unmatched to any gene: 5. This table comes from immunoSEQ multiplex PCR, and its TCRdb copy is limited to in-frame clones, with some not included. The repertoire holds more than 50,000 clones, with around 90% as singletons. The chain carries TRBV27 and TRBJ2-7; 7 nucleotides agree with TRBD2. What was sequenced was peripheral blood. This receptor was taken from a man aged 55 to 70 with active COVID-19. CDR3 bases: TGTGCCAGCAGTTTCGGCCTAGCGGTCTACGAGCAGTACTTC. Its translation: CASSFGLAVYEQYF.